These 19 T cell receptor beta chains were all obtained from the same sample, sequenced in a study of CD8 T cells in ankylosing spondylitis. From the 5' RACE reads, TCRdb called clonotypes with MiXCR, one entry per CDR3 protein. The sample includes around 140,000 distinct CDR3 sequences, roughly 11% of them seen just once. Sequenced: blood, either unsorted or a sorted T cell fraction (not recorded which). These receptors were collected from a female donor with ankylosing spondylitis or in good health (not recorded which).

This clonotype was seen at least ten times. V is TRBV7-9 and J is TRBJ1-1; the D is unclear. V lost 5 bases and J lost 3, with 10 bases in between. CDR3 length: 13 amino acids. CDR1 and CDR2 from the germline V gene are SEHNR and FQNEAQ (reference sequence). The DNA of the CDR3 is TGTGCCAGCAGCCTCCAGAGTGACACTGAAGCTTTCTTT. Translated, it gives CASSLQSDTEAFF.

The J gene is TRBJ1-2, the V gene TRBV5-1, with D uncertain. The germline gives CDR1 SGHRS, CDR2 YFSETQ. The CDR3 extends over 13 amino acids. The ends were cut back, 4 bases at V and 8 bases at J, with 15 bases in the middle. The CDR3 bases are TGCGCCAGCAGCGCCGGTAGTATTCAAGGCTACACCTTC. This gives the protein CASSAGSIQGYTF.

This clonotype was observed many times. This rearrangement joins TRBV11-2 to TRBJ2-7; weak D call: TRBD1 (7 bases). CDR1 and CDR2 (germline): SGHAT, FQNNGV. Trimming took 8 bases from V and 2 from J, leaving 19 bases between them. CDR3 size: 15 residues. CDR3 in amino acids: CASGNGGTDTYEQYF. The DNA for the CDR3 is TGTGCCAGCGGCAATGGGGGGACAGATACCTACGAGCAGTACTTC.

The rearrangement links TRBV20-1 to TRBJ1-4, with TRBD1 as a possible D gene (5 bases). From germline, CDR1 is DFQATT and CDR2 SNEGSKA (reference sequence). The CDR3 runs 12 residues. V was pared by 3 bases and J by 8 bases, with 10 bases between. The CDR3 bases are TGCAGTGCTAGTTGGGGGGGGGAAAAACTGTTTTTT. Its translation: CSASWGGEKLFF.

This clonotype was counted ten times or more. V and J are TRBV11-2 and TRBJ1-5, with D maybe TRBD1 (5 bases). Trimming removed 0 bases at V and 0 bases at J, with 9 bases between. Germline CDR1 SGHAT, CDR2 FQNNGV. The CDR3 totals 16 residues. The CDR3 nucleotides are TGTGCCAGCAGCTTAGAAAGACAGAATAGCAATCAGCCCCAGCATTTT. The encoded protein is CASSLERQNSNQPQHF. The complete variable domain, with remaining parts taken from reference TRBV11-2 and TRBJ1-5, reads EAGVAQSPRYKIIEKRQSVAFWCNPISGHATLYWYQQILGQGPKLLIQFQNNGVVDDSQLPKDRFSAERLKGVDSTLKIQPAKLEDSAVYLCASSLERQNSNQPQHFGDGTRLSIL.

This clonotype was picked up many times. The V and J genes are TRBV12-3 or TRBV12-4 and TRBJ1-2; 9 bases fit TRBD1. This CDR3 comprises 13 residues. The trim removed 2 bases at V and 7 bases at J, leaving 2 bases unmatched. The DNA of the CDR3 is TGTGCCAGCAGTTTATGGGACAGGGCTGGCTACACCTTC. It yields the protein CASSLWDRAGYTF.

There are many counts of this clonotype. The chain combines TRBV20-1 with TRBJ2-3; 11 positions agree with TRBD2. J was trimmed by 4 bases and V by 5 bases; bases with no gene match: 5. This CDR3 contains 14 residues. Germline loops: CDR1 DFQATT, CDR2 SNEGSKA (reference sequence). The CDR3 loop reads CSALSGRAADTQYF. The CDR3 nucleotides are TGCAGTGCTCTTAGCGGGAGGGCCGCAGATACGCAGTATTTT.

This clonotype was seen ten or more times. The V gene is TRBV7-6, the J gene TRBJ2-2; D gene unclear. The length of the CDR3 is 12 residues. Germline assignment: CDR1 SGHVS and CDR2 FNYEAQ. Trimming removed 10 bases from V and 6 bases from J, with 12 bases in between. This chain's CDR3 is CATSTDAGELFF. The CDR3 DNA reads as TGTGCCACCTCCACAGACGCCGGGGAGCTGTTTTTT.

The rearrangement links TRBV20-1 to TRBJ2-7, with TRBD2 identical over 9 bases. Germline assignment: CDR1 DFQATT and CDR2 SNEGSKA (reference sequence). CDR3 size: 12 residues. CDR3 in amino acids: CSGTTSGYEQYF. As DNA, the CDR3 is TGCAGCGGTACGACTAGCGGCTACGAGCAGTACTTC.

This clonotype was found many times. The genes are TRBV7-9 and TRBJ2-5; possibly TRBD1 or TRBD2 for D (7 bases each). The CDR3 is 15 amino acids. CDR1 SEHNR and CDR2 FQNEAQ come from the germline V gene (reference sequence). Trimming cost V 1 base and J 5 bases, with 14 bases left between them. CDR3 in amino acids: CASSLGEGQWETQYF. DNA for the CDR3: TGTGCCAGCAGCTTAGGGGAGGGACAGTGGGAGACCCAGTACTTC.

Regarding this clonotype: A clone one base away is much larger, so this may be a read error. The rearrangement links TRBV30 to TRBJ1-1, with D unclear. Germline values: CDR1 GTSNPN, CDR2 SVGIG (reference sequence). CDR3 size: 12 residues. The CDR3 DNA follows: TGTGCCAGGAGTTTCGGCATCACTGAAGCTTTCTTT. Translating gives CARSFGITEAFF. The complete variable domain, with remaining parts taken from reference TRBV30 and TRBJ1-1, reads SQTIHQWPATLVQPVGSPLSLECTVEGTSNPNLYWYRQAAGRGLQLLFYSVGIGQISSEVPQNLSASRPQDRQFILSSKKLLLSDSGFYLCARSFGITEAFFGQGTRLTVV.

This clonotype has a count of ten or more. The chain joins TRBV29-1 to TRBJ1-1; D not certain. The CDR3 spans 11 residues. Looked up from germline, CDR1 is SQVTM and CDR2 is ANQGSEA. V dropped 6 bases and J dropped 6 bases, with 11 bases sitting between them. The CDR3 protein is CSVVPAAEAFF. CDR3 DNA sequence: TGCAGCGTCGTGCCGGCCGCTGAAGCTTTCTTT.

This clonotype was recorded at least ten times. The chain carries TRBV6-1 and TRBJ1-3; weak D call: TRBD1 (5 bases). The CDR3 has 16 residues. V was trimmed by 6 bases and J by 0 bases, leaving 15 bases between them. In germline, CDR1 is MNHNS, CDR2 SASEGT. This chain's CDR3 is CASSQPDRSSGNTIYF. The CDR3 DNA follows: TGTGCCAGCAGCCAACCCGACAGATCCTCTGGAAACACCATATATTTT.

This clonotype was picked up many times. This chain joins TRBV5-1 and TRBJ2-1, with unresolved D. V was shortened by 4 bases and J by 0 bases, with 8 bases between the two germline ends. The CDR3 consists of 14 residues. Per germline, CDR1 SGHRS and CDR2 YFSETQ. The CDR3 DNA follows: TGCGCCAGCAGCCAATCCGACTCCTACAATGAGCAGTTCTTC. It yields the protein CASSQSDSYNEQFF.

The V call is TRBV6-5, the J call TRBJ2-7, with D tentatively TRBD1 (5 bases). With 8 bases removed from V and 1 base from J, the gap between germline ends came to 6 bases. This CDR3 contains 11 residues. Germline assignment: CDR1 MNHEY and CDR2 SVGAGI. CDR3 region: CASGASYEQYF. The CDR3 DNA reads TGTGCCAGCGGGGCATCCTACGAGCAGTACTTC.

At least ten counts were recorded for this clonotype. V and J are TRBV5-1 and TRBJ1-1; possible D gene TRBD1, 5 bases. With 0 bases removed from V and 1 base from J, the gap between germline ends came to 16 bases. The CDR3 covers 17 residues. Germline CDR1 and CDR2: SGHRS and YFSETQ. The CDR3 protein is CASSLDTWGERNTEAFF. Written as DNA, the CDR3 is TGCGCCAGCAGCTTGGACACCTGGGGGGAGAGGAACACTGAAGCTTTCTTT.

This clonotype was seen repeatedly, ten times or more. This chain uses TRBV7-2 with TRBJ1-1; D is unclear. This CDR3 has 15 amino acids. The germline gives CDR1 SGHTA, CDR2 FQGNSA. Trimming removed 1 base at V and 2 bases at J, with 11 bases between. CDR3 protein: CASSLDRSPNTEAFF. CDR3 DNA: TGTGCCAGCAGCTTAGACCGATCCCCTAACACTGAAGCTTTCTTT.

This clonotype appeared many times. The chain has TRBV29-1 and TRBJ1-1, with D hard to call. The CDR3 runs to 11 residues. CDR1 SQVTM and CDR2 ANQGSEA come from the germline V gene. Trimming stripped 4 bases from V and 1 base from J, with 4 bases between. CDR3 DNA sequence: TGCAGCGTTGGTCAGAACACTGAAGCTTTCTTT. It is translated as CSVGQNTEAFF.

This rearrangement joins TRBV12-3 or TRBV12-4 to TRBJ2-5, with 7 bases lining up with TRBD2. V was clipped by 5 bases and J by 1 base; unmatched bases: 7. This CDR3 contains 15 residues. In nucleotides, the CDR3 is TGTGCCAGCAGTCCCCGGGTAGCGGGCCAAGAGACCCAGTACTTC. Translating gives CASSPRVAGQETQYF.